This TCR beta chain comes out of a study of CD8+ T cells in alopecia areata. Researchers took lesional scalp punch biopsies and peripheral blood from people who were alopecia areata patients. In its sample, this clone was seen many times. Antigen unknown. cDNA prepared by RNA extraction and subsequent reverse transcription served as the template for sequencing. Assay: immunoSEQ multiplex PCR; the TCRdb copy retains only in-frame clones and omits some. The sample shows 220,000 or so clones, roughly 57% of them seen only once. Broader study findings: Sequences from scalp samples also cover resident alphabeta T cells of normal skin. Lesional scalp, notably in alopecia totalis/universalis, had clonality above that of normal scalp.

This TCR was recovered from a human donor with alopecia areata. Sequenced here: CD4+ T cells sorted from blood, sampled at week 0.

As DNA, the CDR3 is TGTGCCAGCAGCCCCTCGGAAGCTAGCGGGTCCTACGAGCAGTACTTC. Its protein is CASSPSEASGSYEQYF. The J gene is TRBJ2-7, the V gene TRBV4-2; 8 bases align to TRBD2. The CDR3 extends over 16 amino acids. V shed 4 bases, J shed 1 base, and the junction held 9 bases outside the gene matches. Germline V CDR1 and CDR2: LGHNA, YNFKEQ.